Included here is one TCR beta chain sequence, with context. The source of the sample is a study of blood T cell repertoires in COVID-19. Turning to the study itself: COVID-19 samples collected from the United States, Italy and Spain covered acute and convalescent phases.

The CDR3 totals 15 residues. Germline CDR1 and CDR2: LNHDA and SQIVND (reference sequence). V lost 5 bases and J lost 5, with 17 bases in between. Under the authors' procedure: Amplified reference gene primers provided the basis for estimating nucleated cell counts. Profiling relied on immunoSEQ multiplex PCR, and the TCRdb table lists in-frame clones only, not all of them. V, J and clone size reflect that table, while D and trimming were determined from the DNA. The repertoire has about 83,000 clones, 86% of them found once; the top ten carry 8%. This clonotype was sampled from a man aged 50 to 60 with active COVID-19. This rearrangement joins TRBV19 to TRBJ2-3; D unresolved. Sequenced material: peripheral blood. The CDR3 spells CASSVARGPLDTQYF. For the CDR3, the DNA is TGTGCCAGTAGTGTCGCCCGTGGGCCGCTAGATACGCAGTATTTT.